This entry lists 32 T cell receptor beta chains sequenced from one sample in a study of PD-1 blockade in classical Hodgkin lymphoma. Sequencing used immunoSEQ multiplex PCR; TCRdb keeps in-frame clones, though not all of them. The sample lists some 93,000 clones; roughly 90% were seen once. Brentuximab vedotin exposure varied among the patients, all of whom had relapsed after autologous stem cell transplantation. The material was peripheral blood mononuclear cells (PBMCs), obtained at baseline. The receptor set was obtained from a human donor with classical Hodgkin lymphoma.

CDR3 protein: CASSLSGRADTQYF. CDR3 DNA: TGCGCCAGCAGCCTCAGCGGGAGGGCAGATACGCAGTATTTT. The gene calls are TRBV5-1 and TRBJ2-3; TRBD2 matches at 10 bases. J was trimmed by 4 bases and V by 4 bases; bases with no gene match: 3. CDR1 is SGHRS, CDR2 YFSETQ, per germline. This CDR3 contains 14 residues.

CDR3 sequence reads: CASSAASGSETQYF. Written as DNA, the CDR3 is TGCGCCAGCAGTGCGGCTAGCGGGAGTGAGACCCAGTACTTC. The chain carries TRBV10-1 and TRBJ2-5; 10 bases agree with TRBD2. V was clipped by 4 bases and J by 5 bases; unmatched bases: 4. Germline assignment: CDR1 WNHNN and CDR2 SYGVQD (reference sequence). The CDR3 runs 14 residues.

The chain has TRBV13 and TRBJ2-1, with 11 nucleotides matching TRBD2. V lost 5 bases to trimming and J lost 7 bases; unmatched junction nucleotides: 16. This CDR3 comprises 18 residues. Germline V lookup: CDR1 PRHDT, CDR2 FYEKMQ (reference sequence). CDR3 protein: CASSKSLSIAGGKNEQFF. The CDR3 DNA reads TGTGCCAGCAGCAAGAGTTTGAGTATAGCGGGAGGGAAGAATGAGCAGTTCTTC.

V usage is TRBV9 and J usage is TRBJ1-2; the match to TRBD1 covers 7 bases. Germline V lookup: CDR1 SGDLS, CDR2 YYNGEE. CDR3 length: 14 residues. The junction had 11 bases not matched to a gene; V was cut back by 4 bases and J by 8 bases. The CDR3 bases are TGTGCCAGCAGCTCCCCGACAGGGCCGGAGGGCTACACCTTC. Encoded protein: CASSSPTGPEGYTF.

The V gene is TRBV10-3, the J gene TRBJ1-1; 12 bases map to TRBD1. Looked up from germline, CDR1 is ENHRY and CDR2 is SYGVKD. The CDR3 sequence is 18 residues long. The ends lost 2 bases at V and 4 bases at J; junction bases unmatched: 11. The CDR3 coding sequence is TGTGCCATCAGTGAGCCGAAGGGGGGGACAGGGGGCGTCACTGAAGCTTTCTTT. Translating gives CAISEPKGGTGGVTEAFF.

V gene TRBV28 combines with J gene TRBJ1-2, with D possibly TRBD1 on 5 matching bases. V was shortened by 5 bases and J by 4 bases, with 14 bases between the two germline ends. The CDR3 has 14 amino acids. Germline V lookup: CDR1 MDHEN, CDR2 SYDVKM. The CDR3: CASSAPGGPYGYTF. In DNA form, the CDR3 reads TGTGCCAGCAGTGCGCCGGGGGGACCCTATGGCTACACCTTC.

The gene calls are TRBV2 and TRBJ1-2; no firm D call. From germline, CDR1 is SNHLY and CDR2 FYNNEI. Trimming cost V 2 bases and J 8 bases, with 15 bases left between them. This CDR3 spans 14 amino acids. The CDR3, as DNA: TGTGCCAGCAGTGAATTTCCAGAACTCGGGGGCTACACCTTC. Amino acids: CASSEFPELGGYTF.

The CDR3 spells CASRGSSGNTIYF. CDR3 DNA: TGTGCCAGCCGAGGGAGCTCTGGAAACACCATATATTTT. J is TRBJ1-3 and V is TRBV7-9, with D hard to call. The CDR3 spans 13 residues. Between the trimmed V and J ends, which lost 8 bases and 0 bases, there was a span of 8 bases. Looked up from germline, CDR1 is SEHNR and CDR2 is FQNEAQ (reference sequence).

This rearrangement joins TRBV30 to TRBJ1-2, with a possible D match to TRBD1 (5 bases). The germline gives CDR1 GTSNPN, CDR2 SVGIG (reference sequence). CDR3 size: 13 residues. V lost 4 bases and J 6 bases, leaving 15 bases between the germline ends. CDR3 DNA sequence: TGTGCCTGGACCTCGGGGGAGTCGAATGGCTACACCTTC. It is translated as CAWTSGESNGYTF.

This chain links TRBV19 with TRBJ2-3; 14 nucleotides match TRBD2. This CDR3 contains 16 residues. V lost 5 bases, J lost 3 bases, and 4 bases stayed unmatched. Germline V lookup: CDR1 LNHDA, CDR2 SQIVND (reference sequence). CDR3 residues: CASSLGLAGETDTQYF. The CDR3 region has the DNA TGTGCCAGTAGTCTGGGACTAGCGGGAGAGACAGATACGCAGTATTTT.

The chain employs TRBV9 and TRBJ1-1; no definite D call. V gave up 0 bases and J gave up 1 base, with 10 bases separating them. The CDR3 contains 15 residues. Germline CDR1 SGDLS, CDR2 YYNGEE. This chain's CDR3 is CASSVGAYQNTEAFF. Written as DNA, the CDR3 is TGTGCCAGCAGCGTAGGCGCATACCAGAACACTGAAGCTTTCTTT.

The gene calls are TRBV27 and TRBJ2-7; 13 bases are shared with TRBD2. CDR1 and CDR2 (germline): MNHEY, SMNVEV (reference sequence). The CDR3 totals 19 residues. Trimming removed 5 bases from V and 2 bases from J; junction bases left unmatched: 15. CDR3 region: CASSPPRGLAGPAPYEQYF. The CDR3 nucleotides read TGTGCCAGCAGTCCCCCGAGGGGACTAGCGGGACCTGCACCCTACGAGCAGTACTTC.

The chain combines TRBV27 with TRBJ2-1, with 11 bases aligning to TRBD2. V shed 6 bases, J shed 8 bases, and the junction held 9 bases outside the gene matches. The length of the CDR3 is 15 residues. Germline CDR1 MNHEY, CDR2 SMNVEV (reference sequence). In DNA, the CDR3 is TGTGCCAGCAGGCCCCTAGCGGGAGGAGATGATGAGCAGTTCTTC. Its translation: CASRPLAGGDDEQFF.

The CDR3 bases are TGTGCCAGCAGCCGTTCGACAGGGTCTGCAGAGCAGTACTTC. Translating gives CASSRSTGSAEQYF. V and J are TRBV5-5 and TRBJ2-7; 7 bases are a match to TRBD1. CDR3 length: 14 amino acids. Trimming removed 4 bases from V and 7 bases from J; junction bases left unmatched: 11. Germline loops: CDR1 SGHKS, CDR2 YYEKEE (reference sequence).

The chain carries TRBV7-8 and TRBJ2-1, with TRBD2 as a possible D gene (5 bases). Trimming cost V 0 bases and J 12 bases, with 9 bases left between them. The CDR3 length is 12 residues. Germline lookup yields CDR1 SGHVS and CDR2 FQNEAQ. The CDR3 here is CASSLATIGQFF. The CDR3 coding sequence is TGTGCCAGCAGCTTAGCGACTATCGGGCAGTTCTTC.

This chain uses TRBV19 with TRBJ1-2; D not resolved. Trimming stripped 0 bases from V and 6 bases from J, with 8 bases between. Germline assignment: CDR1 LNHDA and CDR2 SQIVND (reference sequence). This CDR3 has 13 residues. The DNA of the CDR3 is TGTGCCAGTAGTATAGAGGGGATTAATGGCTACACCTTC. Amino acid sequence: CASSIEGINGYTF.

The table lists this clone with a count of one. The chain couples TRBV11-2 to TRBJ2-3, with D uncertain. CDR1 is SGHAT, CDR2 FQNNGV, per germline. Between the trimmed V and J ends, which lost 3 bases and 2 bases, there was a span of 3 bases. The CDR3 consists of 12 residues. The CDR3 here is CASSFNTDTQYF. The CDR3 DNA reads TGTGCCAGCAGCTTCAACACAGATACGCAGTATTTT.

The chain links TRBV19 to TRBJ2-5; 7 bases are shared with TRBD1. With V trimmed by 5 bases and J by 3 bases, 12 bases remained unmatched. The germline V gene encodes CDR1 LNHDA and CDR2 SQIVND (reference sequence). CDR3 length: 16 amino acids. DNA of the CDR3: TGTGCCAGTAGTCCCTCTCTACAGGGGCGGAAAGAGACCCAGTACTTC. Its translation is CASSPSLQGRKETQYF.

The genes are TRBV27 and TRBJ2-7, with D perhaps matching TRBD1 (5 bases). Germline V gene sequence: CDR1 MNHEY, CDR2 SMNVEV (reference sequence). The CDR3 has 17 residues. Trimming left V 8 bases short and J 1 base short, with 24 bases between. For the CDR3, the DNA is TGTGCCAGCTCTTCCCGCATGCCAGAGGCAGGGTCCTACGAGCAGTACTTC. Translated, it gives CASSSRMPEAGSYEQYF.

DNA for the CDR3: TGTGCCAGCAGTTACGTCGGGACATCCTCTGAAGCTTTCTTT. It yields the protein CASSYVGTSSEAFF. The chain recombines TRBV6-6 with TRBJ1-1; TRBD1 might be the D (6 bases). The germline CDR1 and CDR2 sequences are MNHNY and SVGAGI (reference sequence). Trimming removed 2 bases from V and 6 bases from J, with 13 bases in between. The CDR3 spans 14 residues.

The gene calls are TRBV7-7 and TRBJ2-1; 7 bases match TRBD1. The V segment lost 5 bases and the J segment 4 bases; nucleotides outside the gene matches: 2. The CDR3 extends over 13 amino acids. Germline CDR1 is SSHAT and CDR2 is FNYEAQ (reference sequence). The CDR3 loop reads CASSRDSYNEQFF. The CDR3, as DNA: TGTGCCAGCAGCCGGGACAGTTACAATGAGCAGTTCTTC.

The table lists this clone with a few counts. The chain has TRBV19 and TRBJ1-2; D is unresolved. CDR3 length: 13 residues. Germline assignment: CDR1 LNHDA and CDR2 SQIVND (reference sequence). V dropped 5 bases and J dropped 2 bases, with 9 bases sitting between them. The CDR3 bases are TGTGCCAGTAGTCGGGAGCTAAACTATGGCTACACCTTC. As protein: CASSRELNYGYTF.

This clone came up once. The chain uses TRBV28 and TRBJ1-2; a possible D gene is TRBD1 (6 bases). The germline gives CDR1 MDHEN, CDR2 SYDVKM. The V and J ends lost 7 bases and 2 bases respectively, with 14 bases between them. The CDR3 has 14 amino acids. In DNA form, the CDR3 reads TGTGCCAGCAAAACTGGACAGCCAAACTATGGCTACACCTTC. Translation gives CASKTGQPNYGYTF.

V usage is TRBV2 and J usage is TRBJ1-1, with D unclear. The V end was cut by 8 bases, the J end by 2 bases, with 12 bases between. Per the germline V gene, CDR1 is SNHLY and CDR2 is FYNNEI. This CDR3 contains 13 residues. The CDR3 region is CASPRGFNTEAFF. CDR3 bases: TGTGCCAGCCCCAGAGGGTTTAACACTGAAGCTTTCTTT.

This chain links TRBV7-3 with TRBJ1-2; D perhaps matches TRBD1 (6 bases). V lost 2 bases, J lost 4 bases, and 20 bases lay in between. There are 17 residues in the CDR3. Germline V CDR1 and CDR2: SGHTA, FQGTGA. For the CDR3, the DNA is TGTGCCAGCAGCTTATCTACAGGGATCCAGAGGGGCTATGGCTACACCTTC. Amino acid sequence: CASSLSTGIQRGYGYTF.

The chain couples TRBV12-5 to TRBJ2-7; D uncertain. V dropped 1 base and J dropped 2 bases, with 9 bases sitting between them. This CDR3 has 14 residues. CDR1 and CDR2 from the germline V gene are LGHNT and FRNRAP. CDR3 amino acids: CASGLGTAAYEQYF. The DNA for the CDR3 is TGTGCTAGTGGTTTGGGGACGGCTGCCTACGAGCAGTACTTC. Full variable domain (remainder filled in from reference TRBV12-5 and TRBJ2-7): DARVTQTPRHKVTEMGQEVTMRCQPILGHNTVFWYRQTMMQGLELLAYFRNRAPLDDSGMPKDRFSAEMPDATLATLKIQPSEPRDSAVYFCASGLGTAAYEQYFGPGTRLTVT.

The chain is built from TRBV15 and TRBJ2-3; 9 bases match TRBD1. Trimming at V came to 7 bases and at J to 2 bases, leaving 4 bases not matched to a gene. Germline lookup yields CDR1 LNHNV and CDR2 YYDKDF (reference sequence). This CDR3 comprises 14 residues. The CDR3, as DNA: TGTGCCACCACGGACAGGGGTAACACAGATACGCAGTATTTT. Protein sequence: CATTDRGNTDTQYF.

The V and J genes are TRBV7-2 and TRBJ1-1; D remains unclear. The CDR3 extends over 13 amino acids. Germline V gene sequence: CDR1 SGHTA, CDR2 FQGNSA. V was shortened by 5 bases and J by 4 bases, with 11 bases between the two germline ends. In DNA form, the CDR3 reads TGTGCCAGCAGCCCATACTTAGGCACTGAAGCTTTCTTT. It encodes CASSPYLGTEAFF.

This chain uses TRBV18 with TRBJ1-4, with no clear D. The V gene lost 3 bases and the J gene lost 8 bases, with 19 bases spanning the gap. The CDR3 sequence is 16 residues long. CDR1 is KGHSH, CDR2 LQKENI, per germline. The CDR3 sequence: CASSPDGYRIREKLFF. CDR3 DNA sequence: TGTGCCAGCTCACCCGACGGATACCGAATCAGGGAAAAACTGTTTTTT. Together with reference TRBV18 and TRBJ1-4, the CDR3 gives the full variable domain: NAGVMQNPRHLVRRRGQEARLRCSPMKGHSHVYWYRQLPEEGLKFMVYLQKENIIDESGMPKERFSAEFPKEGPSILRIQQVVRGDSAAYFCASSPDGYRIREKLFFGSGTQLSVL.

V usage is TRBV2 and J usage is TRBJ1-5; D is ambiguous. Per germline, CDR1 SNHLY and CDR2 FYNNEI. The CDR3 is made up of 12 amino acids. Trimming stripped 3 bases from V and 5 bases from J, with 5 bases between. CDR3 loop: CASSDVYQPQHF. CDR3 in DNA: TGTGCCAGCAGTGACGTTTATCAGCCCCAGCATTTT. The full variable domain, completed using reference TRBV2 and TRBJ1-5, is EPEVTQTPSHQVTQMGQEVILRCVPISNHLYFYWYRQILGQKVEFLVSFYNNEISEKSEIFDDQFSVERPDGSNFTLKIRSTKLEDSAMYFCASSDVYQPQHFGDGTRLSIL.

This clone was seen a handful of times. The rearrangement links TRBV19 to TRBJ1-2; 7 bases align to TRBD1. The CDR3 length is 12 residues. V was clipped by 7 bases and J by 8 bases; unmatched bases: 7. The germline V gene has CDR1 LNHDA and CDR2 SQIVND (reference sequence). CDR3 nucleotides: TGTGCCAGTACCCAGACAGGGCTGGGCTACACCTTC. It translates to CASTQTGLGYTF.

The chain couples TRBV2 to TRBJ2-7, with no clear D. Per the germline V gene, CDR1 is SNHLY and CDR2 is FYNNEI. This CDR3 has 14 residues. Trimming took 3 bases from V and 4 from J, leaving 13 bases between them. CDR3 bases: TGTGCCAGCAGTGAGGCGCGGCGGCTATACGAGCAGTACTTC. Translating gives CASSEARRLYEQYF.